This T cell receptor beta chain comes out of a study of blood T cells in healthy people across ages. Points from the study as a whole: Diversity of TCR beta per million T cells declined in a roughly linear way with age. More naive CD4+ cells and higher diversity were found in long-lived than in aged donors. No conclusive comparison of naive versus antigen-experienced cells was possible with unsorted PBMCs.

Together with a sample-barcoded 5' primer, a J-beta primer mix was included in a second PCR lasting roughly 6 to 12 cycles. All samples yielded 2.5 million or more CDR3-containing paired-end reads. Each CDR3 protein gets one entry after TCRdb re-called the 5' RACE reads with MiXCR. The sample holds approximately 1.5 million distinct CDR3 sequences, roughly 43% seen once. A note on this clonotype: Its antigen is currently unknown.

Input material: blood. The clonotype originates from a woman under 30 in good health.

CDR3 loop: CASSLRKQGSYNEQFF. DNA of the CDR3: TGTGCCAGCAGTTTGAGAAAGCAGGGGAGCTACAATGAGCAGTTCTTC. The chain combines TRBV12-3 or TRBV12-4 with TRBJ2-1, with a weak D call TRBD1 (6 bases). This CDR3 is 16 amino acids long. Between the trimmed V and J ends, which lost 3 bases and 3 bases, there was a span of 15 bases.